These 3 T cell receptor beta chains share one sample of origin, sequenced in a study of blood T cell repertoires in COVID-19 (dated by TCRdb to about 2020). The library was produced with the immunoSEQ multiplex PCR assay. The table comes from immuneACCESS by way of TCRdb, which keeps in-frame sequences with V and J called. Part of the clones is missing from these tables; in studies checked, under half for an unresolved V gene and the rest for unknown reasons. The sample contains about 180,000 clones, around 80% of them found a single time. The top ten clonotypes cover 12% of the sample. Sequenced sample: peripheral blood. These receptors were taken from a woman aged 80 or over with COVID-19, enrolled during active disease.

The J gene is TRBJ2-7, the V gene TRBV15, with 12 bases that match TRBD2. The V and J ends lost 5 bases and 6 bases, in that order; junction bases with no gene match: 8. Germline values: CDR1 LNHNV, CDR2 YYDKDF (reference sequence). The CDR3 covers 15 residues. The CDR3 spells CATSSQRLAGVEQYF. Here the CDR3 DNA reads TGTGCCACCAGCTCCCAACGACTAGCGGGGGTCGAGCAGTACTTC.

J is TRBJ2-3 and V is TRBV6-5; D may be TRBD1 (5 bases). This CDR3 is 14 amino acids long. CDR1 is MNHEY and CDR2 is SVGAGI in the germline V gene. V was shortened by 7 bases and J by 0 bases, with 11 bases between the two germline ends. For the CDR3, the DNA is TGTGCCAGCACTTGGACAAAAAGCACAGATACGCAGTATTTT. Protein sequence: CASTWTKSTDTQYF.

The chain joins TRBV4-3 to TRBJ1-2, with TRBD1 matching over 7 bases. Germline V gene lookup returns CDR1 LGHNA and CDR2 YSLEER. CDR3 length equals 15 residues. The junction had 9 bases not matched to a gene; V was cut back by 4 bases and J by 4 bases. DNA of the CDR3: TGCGCCAGCAGCCCCCGACAGGGAAAGTCCTATGGCTACACCTTC. Protein: CASSPRQGKSYGYTF.